Detailed here is one T cell receptor (beta chain). Assay: immunoSEQ multiplex PCR; the TCRdb copy retains only in-frame clones and omits some. The sample records about 2.3 million clones, 92% being singletons. This specimen comes from a study of shared clonotypes between healthy human individuals. Germline lookup yields CDR1 SQVTM and CDR2 ANQGSEA. The CDR3 sequence is 13 residues long. J gave up 7 bases and V 7 bases, and 12 bases lay outside the gene matches. The V call is TRBV29-1, the J call TRBJ2-5, with TRBD1 identical over 7 bases. Sequencing was done on a sample of naive CD4+ T cells from PBMCs. Specified subset: CD45RA+ positively selected. The TCR originated in a man between 18 and 35 years old in good health. Some clones in this sample may be carry-over from other donors' samples. For the CDR3, the DNA is TGCAGCGCCCTTAAGGGACAGACGGGGACCCAGTACTTC. Its translation: CSALKGQTGTQYF.